This T cell receptor (beta chain) was sequenced in a study of cytomegalovirus exposure and HLA in healthy donors. Overall study results and limits: Some TCR beta chains (roughly 150 of them) were listed as cytomegalovirus-associated. An analysis that came later showed most CMV-associated TCR beta chains appearing HLA-restricted. Owing to their indistinguishability, certain V segments, notably TRBV6-2 and TRBV6-3, were excluded. Trimming of TCR beta V- and J-genes showed a link, identified in a later analysis, to a missense DCLRE1C variant.

The PCR contained 60 Vbeta and 13 Jbeta primers. The data were produced by immunoSEQ multiplex PCR, yet TCRdb's version contains in-frame clones alone and is incomplete. The sample lists over 150,000 clones; over 70% were seen once. To note about this clone: The target antigen is unknown.

CDR1 is GTSNPN, CDR2 SVGIG, per germline (reference sequence). The CDR3 is 11 residues long. Trimming took 0 bases from V and 5 from J, leaving 5 bases between them. This clonotype was sampled from a male donor in good health and CMV-seronegative. The V and J genes are TRBV30 and TRBJ2-7; D not resolved. Sequencing was performed on PBMCs. The DNA of the CDR3 is TGTGCCTGGAGTGTAATTAACGAGCAGTACTTC. This encodes CAWSVINEQYF.